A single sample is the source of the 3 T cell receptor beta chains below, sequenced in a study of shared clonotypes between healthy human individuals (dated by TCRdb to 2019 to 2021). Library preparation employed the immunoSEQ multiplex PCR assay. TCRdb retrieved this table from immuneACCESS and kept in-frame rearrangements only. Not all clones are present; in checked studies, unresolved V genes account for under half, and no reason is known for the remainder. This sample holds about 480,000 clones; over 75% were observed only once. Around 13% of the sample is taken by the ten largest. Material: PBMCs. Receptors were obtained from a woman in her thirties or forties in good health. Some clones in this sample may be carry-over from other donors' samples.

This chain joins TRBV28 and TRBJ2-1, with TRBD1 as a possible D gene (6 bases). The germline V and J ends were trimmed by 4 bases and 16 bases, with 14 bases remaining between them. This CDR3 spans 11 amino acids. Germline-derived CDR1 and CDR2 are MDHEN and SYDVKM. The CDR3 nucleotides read TGTGCCAGCAGTTCCCGGGACATCTCTTTCTTC. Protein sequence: CASSSRDISFF.

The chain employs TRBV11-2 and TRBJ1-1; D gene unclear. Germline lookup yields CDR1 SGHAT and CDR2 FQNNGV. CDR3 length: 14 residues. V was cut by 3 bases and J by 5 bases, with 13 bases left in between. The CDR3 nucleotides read TGTGCCAGCAGCTTTCGGGGTGTGGGGACTGAAGCTTTCTTT. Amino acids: CASSFRGVGTEAFF.

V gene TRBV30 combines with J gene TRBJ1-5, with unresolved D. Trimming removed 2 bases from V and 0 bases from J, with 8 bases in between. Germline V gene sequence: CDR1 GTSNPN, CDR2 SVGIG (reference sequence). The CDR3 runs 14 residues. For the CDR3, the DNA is TGTGCCTGGAGTCCAGGCTTTAGCAATCAGCCCCAGCATTTT. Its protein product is CAWSPGFSNQPQHF.